Each of the 9 T cell receptor beta chains below was sequenced from the same sample in a study of Ad26.COV2.S vaccination and SARS-CoV-2 variants. Treatment indicated: approximately 18 received Ad26.COV2.S at low or high dose, single or two shots; several received placebo; per-sample allocation not given. All samples were drawn on day 63, counting from the first vaccine or placebo injection. TCRdb keeps only in-frame clones here, not all; method: immunoSEQ multiplex PCR. The repertoire holds about 370,000 clones, with roughly 90% as singletons. Sample: peripheral blood, taken in a trial of Ad26.COV2.S vaccine versus placebo. Receptor source: a person aged 18-65 years who received the Ad26.COV2.S COVID-19 vaccine or a placebo.

In DNA, the CDR3 is TGTGCCAGCAGCCCCCAGGGGGGGACTACGCAGTATTTT. As protein: CASSPQGGTTQYF. The J gene is TRBJ2-3, the V gene TRBV7-2; tentatively, D is TRBD1 or TRBD2 (7 bases each). The germline gives CDR1 SGHTA, CDR2 FQGNSA. There are 13 residues in the CDR3. The V gene lost 5 bases and the J gene lost 8 bases, with 14 bases spanning the gap. Together with reference TRBV7-2 and TRBJ2-3, the CDR3 gives the full variable domain: GAGVSQSPSNKVTEKGKDVELRCDPISGHTALYWYRQSLGQGLEFLIYFQGNSAPDKSGLPSDRFSAERTGGSVSTLTIQRTQQEDSAVYLCASSPQGGTTQYFGPGTRLTVL.

The chain links TRBV11-3 to TRBJ2-1; 16 nucleotides agree with TRBD2. This CDR3 is built from 16 residues. J was trimmed by 6 bases and V by 5 bases; bases with no gene match: 4. Germline loops: CDR1 SGHNT, CDR2 YENEEA. In nucleotides, the CDR3 is TGTGCCAGCAGCCCGGGACTAGCGGGAGGGGCCAATGAGCAGTTCTTC. It encodes CASSPGLAGGANEQFF.

CDR3: CASSLRTGRSLNQPQHF. In DNA form, the CDR3 reads TGTGCCAGCAGCTTGAGGACAGGCCGCTCTTTGAATCAGCCCCAGCATTTT. The J gene is TRBJ1-5, the V gene TRBV5-6; 7 bases line up with TRBD1. Germline CDR1 reads SGHDT; CDR2 reads YYEEEE. The trim removed 1 base at V and 4 bases at J, leaving 11 bases unmatched. This CDR3 region has 17 residues. Supplemented by reference TRBV5-6 and TRBJ1-5, the full variable domain reads DAGVTQSPTHLIKTRGQQVTLRCSPKSGHDTVSWYQQALGQGPQFIFQYYEEEERQRGNFPDRFSGHQFPNYSSELNVNALLLGDSALYLCASSLRTGRSLNQPQHFGDGTRLSIL.

The V gene is TRBV6-5, the J gene TRBJ1-5; TRBD1 matches at 7 bases. The CDR3 loop spans 12 amino acids. Trimming cost V 6 bases and J 11 bases; bases outside gene matches: 7. Germline assignment: CDR1 MNHEY and CDR2 SVGAGI. This chain's CDR3 is CASSSGGGTQHF. In DNA, the CDR3 is TGTGCCAGCAGCTCAGGGGGGGGGACCCAGCATTTT.

Only one count was recorded for this clone. This chain joins TRBV19 and TRBJ1-6; D might be TRBD1 (5 bases). V was clipped by 5 bases and J by 4 bases, with 12 bases between them. In germline, CDR1 is LNHDA, CDR2 SQIVND (reference sequence). The CDR3 is made up of 15 amino acids. The CDR3, as DNA: TGTGCCAGTAGTTTAACTCCAGGGTATAATTCACCCCTCCACTTT. It specifies CASSLTPGYNSPLHF.

The chain employs TRBV4-1 and TRBJ1-4; TRBD1 matches at 7 bases. V gave up 3 bases and J gave up 2 bases; unmatched junction bases: 3. Germline CDR1 reads MGHRA; CDR2 reads YSYEKL. The CDR3 is made up of 15 amino acids. CDR3 in DNA: TGCGCCAGCAGCCACCAAGGGGGCACTAATGAAAAACTGTTTTTT. Protein sequence: CASSHQGGTNEKLFF.

The rearrangement links TRBV11-3 to TRBJ2-7, with D perhaps matching TRBD2 (5 bases). Germline V CDR1 and CDR2: SGHNT, YENEEA. The CDR3 is 12 residues long. V lost 6 bases, J lost 5 bases, and 11 bases lay in between. In DNA form, the CDR3 reads TGTGCCAGCAGACACGGAGGCAACGAGCAGTACTTC. Its protein is CASRHGGNEQYF.

The CDR3 loop reads CATTPTRGVGETQYF. The CDR3 DNA reads TGTGCCACTACTCCTACGCGGGGGGTGGGAGAGACCCAGTACTTC. V usage is TRBV19 and J usage is TRBJ2-5, with TRBD2 matching over 8 bases. The CDR3 loop spans 15 amino acids. The germline V gene has CDR1 LNHDA and CDR2 SQIVND (reference sequence). V lost 10 bases, J lost 4 bases, and 14 bases stayed unmatched.

CDR3 sequence (DNA): TGTGCGGGGGCGCGGTTCCGAACCACAGATACGCAGTATTTT. Protein: CAGARFRTTDTQYF. The chain combines TRBV7-8 with TRBJ2-3, with a possible D match to TRBD1 (6 bases). CDR1 SGHVS and CDR2 FQNEAQ come from the germline V gene. CDR3 size: 14 residues.